The 6 T cell receptor beta chains presented below share a single source sample, sequenced in a study of blood T cell repertoires in COVID-19. Repertoires were generated with immunoSEQ multiplex PCR, while TCRdb's copy carries only in-frame clones and drops some. Here the sample spans 300,000 to 400,000 clones, 88% being singletons. The sample comprised PBMCs or T cells enriched from blood (not recorded which). These receptors originate from a woman between 18 and 29 years old who had recovered from COVID-19.

The rearrangement joins TRBV19 to TRBJ1-2; D might be TRBD1 (6 bases). CDR1 is LNHDA, CDR2 SQIVND, per germline (reference sequence). The CDR3 contains 15 residues. Trimming took off 6 bases at V and 6 bases at J, with 20 bases between the two ends. CDR3 sequence: CASRRPQGLSNGYTF. As DNA, the CDR3 is TGTGCCAGTAGGCGGCCCCAGGGGCTTTCTAATGGCTACACCTTC.

The chain has TRBV6-1 and TRBJ1-4; no reliable D call. The germline V gene has CDR1 MNHNS and CDR2 SASEGT. Trimming pared 4 bases from V and 7 bases from J, leaving 19 bases between. The CDR3 extends over 16 amino acids. CDR3 in DNA: TGTGCCAGCAGTGGAGGTCATTCGAGGGCAGCTGAAAAACTGTTTTTT. The encoded protein is CASSGGHSRAAEKLFF.

V and J are TRBV7-9 and TRBJ1-1, with D tentatively TRBD1 (5 bases). The V gene's germline CDR1 is SEHNR and CDR2 FQNEAQ (reference sequence). The length of the CDR3 is 15 residues. Trimming pared 4 bases from V and 5 bases from J, leaving 17 bases between. The CDR3 region is CASSWDSTRRTEAFF. CDR3 DNA sequence: TGTGCCAGCAGCTGGGACTCCACAAGGAGGACTGAAGCTTTCTTT.

V is TRBV15 and J is TRBJ2-3; possible D gene TRBD2, 5 bases. Germline V gene sequence: CDR1 LNHNV, CDR2 YYDKDF (reference sequence). The CDR3 sequence is 13 residues long. V lost 7 bases, J lost 1 base, and 9 bases lay in between. The CDR3 DNA is TGTGCCACCATGGAGAGGGGCACAGATACGCAGTATTTT. It codes for CATMERGTDTQYF.

In DNA form, the CDR3 reads TGTGCCAGTAGTGTACGACAGCGCAGCACCGGGGAGCTGTTTTTT. It yields the protein CASSVRQRSTGELFF. This chain links TRBV19 with TRBJ2-2, with D tentatively TRBD1 (5 bases). The ends were cut back, 5 bases at V and 4 bases at J, with 14 bases in the middle. The CDR3 consists of 15 residues. Germline CDR1 is LNHDA and CDR2 is SQIVND (reference sequence).

The chain employs TRBV5-6 and TRBJ1-1, with D possibly matching TRBD1 (5 bases). This CDR3 contains 15 residues. Germline loops: CDR1 SGHDT, CDR2 YYEEEE. The V end lost 0 bases, the J end lost 5 bases, and 14 bases lay between the germline ends. In DNA form, the CDR3 reads TGTGCCAGCAGCTTGGCCCCGGGGGAGGTGACTGAAGCTTTCTTT. It codes for CASSLAPGEVTEAFF.